The count of the clone carrying this T cell receptor (beta chain) is one. Its antigen is currently unknown. The data are from a study of blood T cells in healthy people across ages. Study-level background: Capture by template switching was about one barcoded beta molecule per two T cells. Study outcomes and limitations: Donor CMV status was unknown, possibly confounding expanded clonotype changes.

The use of a sample-barcoded 5' primer and a J-beta primer mix characterized a second PCR of roughly 6 to 11 cycles. Every cDNA was tagged by a template-switch adaptor with 12 random nucleotides. One entry per CDR3 protein results from TCRdb running MiXCR on the 5' RACE reads. The table has about 1.7 million distinct CDR3 sequences, 28% seen once. PBMCs, at least 7 million per sample, were isolated. This CDR3 is 15 amino acids long. Germline V CDR1 and CDR2: LGHDT, YNNKEL (reference sequence). This TCR came from a woman in her thirties in good health. This chain links TRBV3-1 with TRBJ2-1, with TRBD2 matching over 7 bases. Sequenced sample: blood. The CDR3 region is CASGNEGRPYNEQFF. The CDR3 nucleotides are TGTGCAAGCGGGAACGAGGGGAGACCCTACAATGAGCAGTTCTTC.